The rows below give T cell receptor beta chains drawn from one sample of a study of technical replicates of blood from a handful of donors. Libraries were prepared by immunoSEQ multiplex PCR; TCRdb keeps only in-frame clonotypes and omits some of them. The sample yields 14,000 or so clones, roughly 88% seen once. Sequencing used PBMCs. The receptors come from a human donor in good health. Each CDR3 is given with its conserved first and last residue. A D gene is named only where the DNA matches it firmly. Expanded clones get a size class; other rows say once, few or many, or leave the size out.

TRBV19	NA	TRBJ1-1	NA	TGTGCCAGTAGTAGCCGGGACACCTACACTGAAGCTTTCTTT	CASSSRDTYTEAFF
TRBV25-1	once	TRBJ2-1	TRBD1	TGTGCCAGCAGTGACCTCGGACAGGGGAGGTCCTACAATGAGCAGTTCTTC	CASSDLGQGRSYNEQFF
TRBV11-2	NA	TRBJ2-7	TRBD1	TGTGCCAGCAGCCACGGACAGGGGGCGGGAATCTACGAGCAGTACTTC	CASSHGQGAGIYEQYF
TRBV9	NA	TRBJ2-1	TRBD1	TGTGCCAGCAGCGTAGCAGGGGGCCTAACCAATGAGCAGTTCTTC	CASSVAGGLTNEQFF
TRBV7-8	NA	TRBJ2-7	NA	TGTGCCAGCAGCCAGAGTAATGCGGCTTACGAGCAGTACTTC	CASSQSNAAYEQYF
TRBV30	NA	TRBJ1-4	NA	TGTGCCTGGAGTACCGGACAGTTTTTATTGTTTTTT	CAWSTGQFLLFF
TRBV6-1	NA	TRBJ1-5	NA	TGTGCCAGCACAGGGAATAGCAATCAGCCCCAGCATTTT	CASTGNSNQPQHF
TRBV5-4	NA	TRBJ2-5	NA	TGTGCCAGCAGCTTGGAGCGTCAGGGGACCCAGTACTTC	CASSLERQGTQYF
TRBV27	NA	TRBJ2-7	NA	TGTGCCAGCAGTGCCGCGAAGGAGGGGATCTCCTACGAGCAGTACTTC	CASSAAKEGISYEQYF
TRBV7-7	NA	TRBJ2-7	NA	TGTGCCCGACACGACAGCATAACCTACGAGCAGTACTTC	CARHDSITYEQYF
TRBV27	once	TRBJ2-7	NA	TGTGCCAGCAGTTTATCCGAGAGGGCCTACGAGCAGTACTTC	CASSLSERAYEQYF
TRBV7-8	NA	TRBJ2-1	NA	TGTGCCAGCCTTCTTTTCGCCTACAATGAGCAGTTCTTC	CASLLFAYNEQFF
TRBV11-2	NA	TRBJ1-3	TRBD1	TGTGCCAGCAGCTCAATAACAGGGGCTGGAAACACCATATATTTT	CASSSITGAGNTIYF
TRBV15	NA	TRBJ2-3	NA	TGTGCCACCAGCAGAGATCCCATCGCGGTAACTAAGGGGGATACGCAGTATTTT	CATSRDPIAVTKGDTQYF
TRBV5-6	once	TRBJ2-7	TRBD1	TGTGCCAGCAGCGCCCCACCCTGGGACAGGGAGTCCTACGAGCAGTACTTC	CASSAPPWDRESYEQYF
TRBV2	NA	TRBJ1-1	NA	TGTGCCACCAGACAGGATTGGGGCACTGAAGCTTTCTTT	CATRQDWGTEAFF
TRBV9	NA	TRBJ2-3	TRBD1	TGTGCCAGCAGCTCACAGGGGGCTCAAGATACGCAGTATTTT	CASSSQGAQDTQYF
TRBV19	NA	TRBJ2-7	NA	TGTGCCAGTACCACGACAGGTACCTCCTACGAGCAGTACTTC	CASTTTGTSYEQYF
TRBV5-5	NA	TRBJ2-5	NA	TGTGCCAGCAGCTTGGGCTCCAGGGAGACCCAGTACTTC	CASSLGSRETQYF
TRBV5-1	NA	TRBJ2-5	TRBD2	TGCGCCAGCAGCCCCGGGAGCGGGAACGCGGAGACCCAGTACTTC	CASSPGSGNAETQYF
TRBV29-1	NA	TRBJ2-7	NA	TGCAGCGTTGATTTGCAGGGCGGCGAGCAGTACTTC	CSVDLQGGEQYF
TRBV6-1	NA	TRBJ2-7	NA	TGTGCCAGCAGTCCCGACGGGATCGGTCGCGAGCAGTACTTC	CASSPDGIGREQYF
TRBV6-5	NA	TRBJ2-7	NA	TGTGCCAGCAGCCCCCGTGGCCTTGTCGGAGACGAGCAGTACTTC	CASSPRGLVGDEQYF
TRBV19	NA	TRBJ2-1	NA	TGTGCCAGTAGTGATGGAGGGGTAAGTCTCTACAATGAGCAGTTCTTC	CASSDGGVSLYNEQFF
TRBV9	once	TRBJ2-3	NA	TGTGCCAGCAGCCCCGCGGCTAGCACAGATACGCAGTATTTT	CASSPAASTDTQYF
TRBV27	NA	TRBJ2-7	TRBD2	TGTGCCAGCAGTGCACGTACTAGCGGCCCCACCTACGAGCAGTACTTC	CASSARTSGPTYEQYF
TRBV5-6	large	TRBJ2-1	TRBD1	TGTGCCAGCAGCTTGGGGGACAGGGGATACAATGAGCAGTTCTTC	CASSLGDRGYNEQFF
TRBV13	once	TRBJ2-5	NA	TGTGCCAGCAGCTTAGGGTACCGGGGGGAGACCCAGTACTTC	CASSLGYRGETQYF
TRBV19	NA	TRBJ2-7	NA	TGTGCCAGTAGTATAGTCCCGGACAGCCACGAGCAGTACTTC	CASSIVPDSHEQYF
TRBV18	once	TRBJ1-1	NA	TGTGCCAGCTCGTCTGACAGATCGGGTACTGAAGCTTTCTTT	CASSSDRSGTEAFF
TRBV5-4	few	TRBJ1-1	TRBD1	TGTGCCAGCAGCGTACAGGGGGCCGTCCTTGAAGCTTTCTTT	CASSVQGAVLEAFF
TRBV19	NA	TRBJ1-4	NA	TGTGCCAGCGCCCGGGGAGGGGGAATAACGGGTGAAAAACTGTTTTTT	CASARGGGITGEKLFF
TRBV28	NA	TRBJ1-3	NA	TGTGCCAGCATCGAGGCCAGTCTATCTGGAAACACCATATATTTT	CASIEASLSGNTIYF
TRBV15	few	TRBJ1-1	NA	TGTGCCACCAGCAGAGATGAGATCGGTGAAGCTTTCTTT	CATSRDEIGEAFF
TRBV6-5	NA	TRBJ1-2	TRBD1	TGTGCCAGCAGTAGGGACAGAGACTATGGCTACACCTTC	CASSRDRDYGYTF
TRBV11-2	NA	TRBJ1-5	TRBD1	TGTGCCAGCAGCCCCTGGACAGGGCACACCAATCAGCCCCAGCATTTT	CASSPWTGHTNQPQHF
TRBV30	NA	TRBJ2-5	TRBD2	TGTGCCTGGAGTGGCGGTCTAGCGGAGAGGGAGACCCAGTACTTC	CAWSGGLAERETQYF
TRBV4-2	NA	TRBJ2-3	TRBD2	TGTGCCAGCAGTCAGGGCCTAGCGGGTATCACAGATACGCAGTATTTT	CASSQGLAGITDTQYF
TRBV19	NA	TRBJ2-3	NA	TGTGCCAGTAGTACCCAGGGTGGGGGCACAGATACGCAGTATTTT	CASSTQGGGTDTQYF
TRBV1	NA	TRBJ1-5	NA	TGCACCAGCAGCCAAGGGAGGAAGAGCAATCAGCCCCAGCATTTT	CTSSQGRKSNQPQHF
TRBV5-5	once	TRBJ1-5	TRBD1	TGTGCCAGCAGCCAGACAGGGGCCGGGCAGCCCCAGCATTTT	CASSQTGAGQPQHF